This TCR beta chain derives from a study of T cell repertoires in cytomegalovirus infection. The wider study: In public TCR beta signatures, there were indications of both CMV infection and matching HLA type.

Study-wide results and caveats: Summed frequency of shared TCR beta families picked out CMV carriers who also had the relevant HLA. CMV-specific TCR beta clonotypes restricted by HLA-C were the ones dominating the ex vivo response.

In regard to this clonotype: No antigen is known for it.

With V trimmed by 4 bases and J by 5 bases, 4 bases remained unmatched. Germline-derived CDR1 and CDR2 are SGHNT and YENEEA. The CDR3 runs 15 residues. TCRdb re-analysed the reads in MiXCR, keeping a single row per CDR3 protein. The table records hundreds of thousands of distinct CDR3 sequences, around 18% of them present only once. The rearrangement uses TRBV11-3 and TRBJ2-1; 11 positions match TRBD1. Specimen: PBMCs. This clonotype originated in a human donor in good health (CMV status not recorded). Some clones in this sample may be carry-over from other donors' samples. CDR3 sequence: CASSSRDRGNNEQFF. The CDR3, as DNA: TGTGCCAGCAGCTCCCGGGACAGGGGGAACAATGAGCAGTTCTTC.